This TCR beta chain was retrieved from a study of blood T cell repertoires in COVID-19. Background on the study: From T cells, B-cell-depleted T cells, or PBMCs came the material, which was cDNA or gDNA.

Trimming shortened V by 5 bases and J by 0 bases, and 19 bases separated the two germline ends. The CDR3 has 17 residues. Germline CDR1 is SGHNT and CDR2 is YENEEA. Judged by abundance, this clone is medium-sized. As processed by the authors: Estimates of nucleated cell counts were drawn from the amplification of reference gene primers. Generated by immunoSEQ multiplex PCR, the TCRdb table keeps only in-frame clones and is missing some. V and J calls and clone size are copied from that table; D and trimming were computed from the DNA. The sample consists of about 400,000 clones, roughly 90% of them appearing once. Across fewer than 25 US areas, participants ranged in age from roughly 18 to 95 years. Clinical history as reported by participants underpinned cohort assignment.

The chain couples TRBV11-3 to TRBJ1-2, with D maybe TRBD1 (6 bases). The TCR originated in a young woman with acute COVID-19. The sample consisted of PBMCs or T cells enriched from blood (not recorded which). The CDR3 DNA reads as TGTGCCAGCAGCCCCTGTTGCGGACAGAGCCCTAACTATGGCTACACCTTC. Its protein product is CASSPCCGQSPNYGYTF.